In this sample, the clone carrying this T cell receptor (beta chain) turned up a few times. PCR was performed a second time for roughly 7 to 11 cycles using a sample-barcoded 5' primer and a J-beta primer mix. Via MiXCR, TCRdb re-called the 5' RACE reads, giving one row per CDR3 protein. The repertoire holds 1.5 million to 2 million distinct CDR3 sequences, with roughly 49% as singletons. This sample stems from a study of blood T cells in healthy people across ages. Study-wide background: There was about one barcoded beta molecule captured by template switching per two T cells.

The CDR3 extends over 16 amino acids. CDR1 SGHAT and CDR2 FQNNGV come from the germline V gene. Trimming removed 5 bases from V and 7 bases from J, with 21 bases in between. The chain joins TRBV11-2 to TRBJ2-1; D gene uncertain. The sequenced sample consisted of blood. This clonotype was obtained from a woman between 40 and 50 years old in good health. The chain's CDR3 is CASSRFDKLLGNEQFF. The CDR3 DNA is TGTGCCAGCAGCCGTTTTGATAAACTTCTTGGGAATGAGCAGTTCTTC.